Described below is a single TCR beta chain sequence and its context. Investigators took RNA and DNA out together from 20-30 mg of unsorted bulk tissue. Sampling targeted five separate regions of each tumor, which included the tumor centre. The data were taken from a study of tumor-infiltrating lymphocytes in primary liver carcinoma. CDR1 SQVTM and CDR2 ANQGSEA come from the germline V gene. The CDR3 covers 19 residues. Trimming cost V 1 base and J 2 bases; bases outside gene matches: 10. A primer in the constant region served to generate TCR beta cDNA from 500 ng of total RNA. Each TCR beta library was derived from three nested multiplex PCR rounds that employed slightly modified ARM-PCR. The first two PCR rounds, nine to ten cycles each, used TRBV1-TRBV30 forward primers and a C-beta reverse primer. TCRdb itself ran the multiplex PCR reads through MiXCR, one entry per CDR3 protein. The profile covers roughly 120,000 distinct CDR3 sequences, with 64% appearing a single time and 8.4% taken by the ten largest.

The chain carries TRBV29-1 and TRBJ2-6; 11 bases map to TRBD1. Sequencing was done on a sample of liver tumor tissue from sampling region 3. This sample's subset: tumor region T3, left-lateral pole. The sequence came from a woman aged 60-75 years with primary liver carcinoma and hepatitis B virus infection. The CDR3 DNA reads TGCAGCGTTGAAGTCCCCCCCGGGACAGGGGGTACTGGGGCCAACGTCCTGACTTTC. Translated, it gives CSVEVPPGTGGTGANVLTF.